This TCR beta chain was found in a study of Ad26.COV2.S vaccination and SARS-CoV-2 variants. Clones were read by immunoSEQ multiplex PCR, and TCRdb kept only the in-frame ones, dropping some. The top ten clones hold roughly 1.5% of a sample with roughly 700,000 clones, around 92% of them seen once. The CDR3 consists of 19 residues. Trimming at V came to 7 bases and at J to 0 bases, leaving 16 bases not matched to a gene. Germline CDR1 reads SGHRS; CDR2 reads YFSETQ. Treatment: over 15 received Ad26.COV2.S at low or high dose, single or two shots; 5 received placebo; per-sample allocation not given. Specimens were obtained on day 63 following the first vaccine or placebo injection.

Sequenced material: peripheral blood, taken in a trial of Ad26.COV2.S vaccine versus placebo. This chain joins TRBV5-1 and TRBJ2-2; 9 positions match TRBD1. This receptor was obtained from a person aged 18-60 years who received the Ad26.COV2.S COVID-19 vaccine or a placebo. CDR3 region: CASGARLTGGVANTGELFF. In nucleotides, the CDR3 is TGCGCCAGCGGCGCCCGATTAACAGGGGGCGTTGCGAACACCGGGGAGCTGTTTTTT.